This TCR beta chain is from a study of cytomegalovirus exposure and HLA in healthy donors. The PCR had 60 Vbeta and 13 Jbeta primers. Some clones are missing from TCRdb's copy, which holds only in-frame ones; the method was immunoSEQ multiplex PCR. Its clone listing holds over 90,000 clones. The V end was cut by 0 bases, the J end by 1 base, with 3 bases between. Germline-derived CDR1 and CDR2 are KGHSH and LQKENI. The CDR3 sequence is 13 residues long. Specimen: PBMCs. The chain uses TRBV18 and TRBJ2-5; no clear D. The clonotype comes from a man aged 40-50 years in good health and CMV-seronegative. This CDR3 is CASSPPSQETQYF. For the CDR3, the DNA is TGTGCCAGCTCACCACCGAGCCAAGAGACCCAGTACTTC.